These 31 T cell receptor beta chains share one sample of origin, sequenced in a study of early T cells in non-severe SARS-CoV-2 infection. From the 5' RACE reads, TCRdb called clonotypes with MiXCR, one entry per CDR3 protein. The sample has some 19,000 distinct CDR3 sequences, about 4% seen once. Material: whole blood. The origin of the receptors is an adult who was a healthcare worker with PCR-confirmed SARS-CoV-2 infection or an uninfected control (not recorded which).

This clonotype was seen at least ten times. V is TRBV4-2 and J is TRBJ2-7; D is possibly TRBD2 (6 bases). The CDR3 is made up of 17 amino acids. From germline, CDR1 is LGHNA and CDR2 YNFKEQ. V lost 0 bases and J lost 2, with 17 bases in between. This chain's CDR3 is CASSQDVSAGKTYEQYF. For the CDR3, the DNA is TGTGCCAGCAGCCAAGATGTTTCGGCGGGGAAAACCTACGAGCAGTACTTC.

Many counts were recorded for this clonotype. This chain links TRBV5-4 with TRBJ2-3; D is unclear. CDR1 SGHNT and CDR2 YYREEE come from the germline V gene (reference sequence). The V and J ends lost 4 bases and 2 bases respectively, with 8 bases between them. This CDR3 is built from 13 residues. The CDR3 DNA follows: TGTGCCAGCAGCGCTTACAACACAGATACGCAGTATTTT. Its translation: CASSAYNTDTQYF.

This clonotype was detected ten times or more. This chain uses TRBV6-5 with TRBJ2-4; D gene unclear. The germline V gene has CDR1 MNHEY and CDR2 SVGAGI. This CDR3 contains 11 residues. Trimming pared 2 bases from V and 8 bases from J, leaving 4 bases between. The CDR3 DNA sequence: TGTGCCAGCAGTTACCAGGACATTCAGTACTTC. As protein: CASSYQDIQYF.

This clonotype qualifies as medium-sized (0.01 to 0.1%). J is TRBJ2-7 and V is TRBV13, with 8 positions matching TRBD1. This CDR3 region has 18 residues. Germline CDR1 PRHDT, CDR2 FYEKMQ (reference sequence). Trimming removed 4 bases from V and 1 base from J; junction bases left unmatched: 15. The CDR3 protein is CASSWGTGRPQGSYEQYF. DNA for the CDR3: TGTGCCAGCAGCTGGGGGACAGGCCGGCCTCAGGGGTCCTACGAGCAGTACTTC.

This clonotype was detected many times. This chain links TRBV6-6 with TRBJ2-7; TRBD2 matches at 7 bases. The CDR3 runs to 14 residues. CDR1 and CDR2 from the germline V gene are MNHNY and SVGAGI (reference sequence). V trimming: 5 bases; J trimming: 3 bases; junction bases outside the gene matches: 7. The CDR3 coding sequence is TGTGCCAGCAGTCTCGGGACTACTTTCTACGAGCAGTACTTC. Its protein is CASSLGTTFYEQYF.

This clonotype was counted many times. CDR3 sequence (DNA): TGTGCCAGCAGCTTGGGGACAGGGTTGACCTACGAGCAGTACTTC. Its protein product is CASSLGTGLTYEQYF. V gene TRBV5-6 combines with J gene TRBJ2-7, with 8 nucleotides matching TRBD1. This CDR3 spans 15 amino acids. Trimming removed 0 bases from V and 2 bases from J; junction bases left unmatched: 4. CDR1 SGHDT and CDR2 YYEEEE come from the germline V gene.

In its sample, this clonotype was seen many times. The chain employs TRBV7-8 and TRBJ1-1; D may be TRBD1 (5 bases). Per germline, CDR1 SGHVS and CDR2 FQNEAQ. This CDR3 contains 14 residues. V lost 0 bases and J 6 bases, leaving 11 bases between the germline ends. CDR3 coding DNA: TGTGCCAGCAGCTTAGCTGGCAGGGTCTCTGAAGCTTTCTTT. Its translation: CASSLAGRVSEAFF.

This clonotype was counted at least ten times. The V call is TRBV5-1, the J call TRBJ2-7; 10 bases fit TRBD2. Losses at the gene ends were 4 bases for V and 1 base for J; bases not matched to a gene: 8. There are 16 residues in the CDR3. Germline V gene data show CDR1 as SGHRS and CDR2 as YFSETQ. The CDR3 DNA is TGCGCCAGCAGCCACTTACTAGCGGGGACATCCTACGAGCAGTACTTC. Protein: CASSHLLAGTSYEQYF. The full variable domain, in which reference TRBV5-1 and TRBJ2-7 provide the parts outside the CDR3, is KAGVTQTPRYLIKTRGQQVTLSCSPISGHRSVSWYQQTPGQGLQFLFEYFSETQRNKGNFPGRFSGRQFSNSRSEMNVSTLELGDSALYLCASSHLLAGTSYEQYFGPGTRLTVT.

This clonotype has at least ten counts. The chain links TRBV12-3 or TRBV12-4 to TRBJ2-2; D remains unclear. The CDR3 contains 12 residues. V was trimmed by 7 bases and J by 7 bases, leaving 10 bases between them. The CDR3 nucleotides are TGTGCCAGCAATATCGCGGTCGGGGAGCTGTTTTTT. It yields the protein CASNIAVGELFF.

This clonotype appeared many times. The chain uses TRBV7-2 and TRBJ2-2, with 11 bases matching TRBD2. CDR3 length: 16 amino acids. Unmatched junction bases numbered 9, after V lost 4 bases and J lost 8 bases. Germline CDR1 SGHTA, CDR2 FQGNSA. The CDR3 DNA sequence: TGTGCCAGCAGCTCGGACCTAGCGGGGGGAGGAGGGGAGCTGTTTTTT. Translation: CASSSDLAGGGGELFF.

This clonotype appeared many times. J is TRBJ2-5 and V is TRBV5-4; 10 bases line up with TRBD1. J was trimmed by 2 bases and V by 4 bases; bases with no gene match: 5. The V gene's germline CDR1 is SGHNT and CDR2 YYREEE (reference sequence). This CDR3 is 15 amino acids long. The CDR3 bases are TGTGCCAGCAGCCCGGACAGGGGGAGGCAAGAGACCCAGTACTTC. Its protein is CASSPDRGRQETQYF.

This clonotype was seen at least ten times. The chain carries TRBV9 and TRBJ2-7, with D maybe TRBD1 (5 bases). V was trimmed by 0 bases and J by 2 bases, leaving 12 bases between them. The CDR3 has 15 amino acids. In germline, CDR1 is SGDLS, CDR2 YYNGEE. The DNA for the CDR3 is TGTGCCAGCAGCGTAGGGCAGGGCAAGACCTACGAGCAGTACTTC. Translated: CASSVGQGKTYEQYF.

This clonotype was observed at least ten times. This chain connects TRBV20-1 to TRBJ2-3, with no clear D. Germline V CDR1 and CDR2: DFQATT, SNEGSKA (reference sequence). The CDR3 runs 13 residues. V was pared by 3 bases and J by 4 bases, with 11 bases between. Here the CDR3 DNA reads TGCAGTGCTAGGTGGCAGGCAGCAGATACGCAGTATTTT. Protein: CSARWQAADTQYF.

The chain joins TRBV5-1 to TRBJ2-3; possibly TRBD2 for D (6 bases). Germline V gene lookup returns CDR1 SGHRS and CDR2 YFSETQ. The ends were cut back, 5 bases at V and 4 bases at J, with 14 bases in the middle. The CDR3 spans 14 residues. CDR3 sequence (DNA): TGCGCCAGCAGAGCAACGGAGGGCCCAGATACGCAGTATTTT. It encodes CASRATEGPDTQYF.

In this sample, this clonotype turned up many times. The chain uses TRBV5-6 and TRBJ2-1, with 7 bases matching TRBD1. The length of the CDR3 is 16 residues. V gave up 4 bases and J gave up 13 bases; unmatched junction bases: 20. Germline CDR1 SGHDT, CDR2 YYEEEE. The CDR3 region has the DNA TGTGCCAGCAGCCTGGGGACAGCCAGGAGTTTGGGGGTACAGTTCTTC. This encodes CASSLGTARSLGVQFF.

This clonotype was observed many times. The chain joins TRBV7-3 to TRBJ2-5, with 9 bases aligning to TRBD2. V was pared by 5 bases and J by 5 bases, with 15 bases of the junction left unmatched. Germline values: CDR1 SGHTA, CDR2 FQGTGA. The CDR3 is 17 amino acids. CDR3 sequence (DNA): TGTGCCAGCAGCCCTAACGGTCGCGGGGGGGCCGTGGAGACCCAGTACTTC. This translates into CASSPNGRGGAVETQYF.

Many counts were recorded for this clonotype. This chain links TRBV6-1 with TRBJ1-3; D gene ambiguous. V was cut by 6 bases and J by 2 bases, with 14 bases left in between. Germline loops: CDR1 MNHNS, CDR2 SASEGT. This CDR3 region has 15 residues. The CDR3 protein is CASRFGSQAGNTIYF. The CDR3 DNA is TGTGCCAGCAGGTTCGGGTCTCAGGCTGGAAACACCATATATTTT.

This clonotype has ten or more counts. V usage is TRBV5-8 and J usage is TRBJ1-5; the D is unclear. V was clipped by 4 bases and J by 5 bases, with 10 bases between them. The V gene's germline CDR1 is SGHTS and CDR2 YDEGEE. The CDR3 totals 13 residues. The DNA of the CDR3 is TGTGCCAGCAGCGCCTCTAGGGATCAGCCCCAGCATTTT. This gives the protein CASSASRDQPQHF.

This clonotype qualifies as medium-sized. The rearrangement uses TRBV12-3 or TRBV12-4 and TRBJ2-7, with 7 bases aligning to TRBD1. The ends lost 5 bases at V and 8 bases at J; junction bases unmatched: 6. The CDR3 length is 12 residues. In DNA, the CDR3 is TGTGCCAGCAGTCAAGACAGGGTCAAGCAGTACTTC. Its protein is CASSQDRVKQYF.

This clonotype was detected many times. The CDR3 is CAIRGTENYGYTF. The CDR3 bases are TGTGCCATCAGGGGGACCGAAAACTATGGCTACACCTTC. The chain employs TRBV10-3 and TRBJ1-2; TRBD1 is a possible D gene (5 bases). There are 13 residues in the CDR3. Trimming left V 6 bases short and J 2 bases short, with 10 bases between. Germline lookup yields CDR1 ENHRY and CDR2 SYGVKD.

This clonotype is medium-sized in the sample. The chain joins TRBV7-4 to TRBJ1-1; possibly TRBD1 for D (5 bases). CDR1 SGHVT and CDR2 SQSDAQ come from the germline V gene. The V end lost 3 bases, the J end lost 4 bases, and 21 bases lay between the germline ends. CDR3 length: 17 amino acids. The CDR3 DNA reads as TGTGCCAGCAGCTTCTATTATCAGGGCCCTATGAGCACTGAAGCTTTCTTT. This codes for CASSFYYQGPMSTEAFF.

This clonotype was counted ten times or more. The gene calls are TRBV7-2 and TRBJ2-3, with a tentative D call TRBD2 (5 bases). Germline lookup yields CDR1 SGHTA and CDR2 FQGNSA. Trimming left V 5 bases short and J 4 bases short, with 10 bases between. This CDR3 is 13 amino acids long. The CDR3, as DNA: TGTGCCAGCAGCGCACTAGTTCCAGATACGCAGTATTTT. As protein: CASSALVPDTQYF.

This clonotype was seen repeatedly, ten times or more. DNA of the CDR3: TGTGCCAGCAGTTCGGGGCGCACTGAAGCTTTCTTT. It is translated as CASSSGRTEAFF. This chain connects TRBV6-5 to TRBJ1-1; perhaps TRBD1 as D (5 bases). V was clipped by 4 bases and J by 4 bases, with 7 bases between them. Germline V gene lookup returns CDR1 MNHEY and CDR2 SVGAGI. CDR3 size: 12 residues.

This clonotype was seen many times. This chain joins TRBV18 and TRBJ1-1; D is unclear. V lost 0 bases and J 0 bases, leaving 8 bases between the germline ends. This CDR3 is 15 amino acids long. CDR1 and CDR2 from the germline V gene are KGHSH and LQKENI. CDR3 amino acids: CASSPPIAMNTEAFF. The CDR3 region has the DNA TGTGCCAGCTCACCACCAATAGCGATGAACACTGAAGCTTTCTTT.

There are many counts of this clonotype. CDR3 region: CASSEPGDRGNEQFF. The CDR3 coding sequence is TGTGCCAGCAGTGAACCGGGAGACAGGGGGAATGAGCAGTTCTTC. The gene calls are TRBV25-1 and TRBJ2-1, with 9 bases identical to TRBD1. The V segment lost 2 bases and the J segment 7 bases; nucleotides outside the gene matches: 6. The CDR3 is 15 amino acids. The V gene's germline CDR1 is MGHDK and CDR2 SYGVNS.

This clonotype was observed at least ten times. V usage is TRBV6-5 and J usage is TRBJ2-7; D unclear. Germline assignment: CDR1 MNHEY and CDR2 SVGAGI. The V and J ends lost 1 base and 2 bases respectively, with 9 bases between them. The CDR3 totals 14 residues. The CDR3 DNA reads TGTGCCAGCAGTTACTTGGCGGTTCCCTACGAGCAGTACTTC. Amino acid sequence: CASSYLAVPYEQYF.

This clonotype was counted ten times or more. V is TRBV20-1 and J is TRBJ2-4; D is possibly TRBD1 (6 bases). There are 14 residues in the CDR3. Germline CDR1 is DFQATT and CDR2 is SNEGSKA (reference sequence). The V end lost 0 bases, the J end lost 0 bases, and 6 bases lay between the germline ends. Written as DNA, the CDR3 is TGCAGTGCTAGAGAAGGGGGAGCCAAAAACATTCAGTACTTC. Translated, it gives CSAREGGAKNIQYF.

V usage is TRBV29-1 and J usage is TRBJ2-7, with D possibly being TRBD1 or TRBD2 (5 bases each). Deletions cut 7 bases from V and 4 bases from J, with 17 bases between. Germline-derived CDR1 and CDR2 are SQVTM and ANQGSEA. The CDR3 is 13 residues long. The CDR3 loop reads CSARDGEIYEQYF. CDR3 sequence (DNA): TGCAGCGCCCGGGACGGTGAGATATACGAGCAGTACTTC.

This clonotype has a count of ten or more. V is TRBV12-5 and J is TRBJ1-2; D is perhaps TRBD1 (6 bases). CDR3 length equals 17 residues. The germline V gene encodes CDR1 LGHNT and CDR2 FRNRAP. V lost 3 bases, J lost 2 bases, and 19 bases lay in between. The CDR3 DNA reads as TGTGCTAGTGGTTTACTCGCAACTCGGGACATAAACTATGGCTACACCTTC. This encodes CASGLLATRDINYGYTF. Based on the CDR3 plus reference TRBV12-5 and TRBJ1-2, the full variable domain is DARVTQTPRHKVTEMGQEVTMRCQPILGHNTVFWYRQTMMQGLELLAYFRNRAPLDDSGMPKDRFSAEMPDATLATLKIQPSEPRDSAVYFCASGLLATRDINYGYTFGSGTRLTVV.

This clonotype is medium-sized in the sample. V gene TRBV20-1 combines with J gene TRBJ2-7, with no clear D. The length of the CDR3 is 12 residues. The V gene's germline CDR1 is DFQATT and CDR2 SNEGSKA (reference sequence). Trimming pared 3 bases from V and 5 bases from J, leaving 11 bases between. CDR3 DNA: TGCAGTGCTAGTTATGGTTTCGACGAGCAGTACTTC. Its protein is CSASYGFDEQYF.

This clonotype was seen a handful of times. The chain couples TRBV4-2 to TRBJ2-1; D gene uncertain. The CDR3 extends over 14 amino acids. Trimming cost V 0 bases and J 8 bases, with 11 bases left between them. The germline CDR1 and CDR2 sequences are LGHNA and YNFKEQ. CDR3 protein: CASSQDKGPDEQFF. CDR3 coding DNA: TGTGCCAGCAGCCAAGATAAGGGTCCCGATGAGCAGTTCTTC.